The next 24 T cell receptor beta chains were all read from a single sample in a study of blood T cell dynamics during melanoma immunotherapy. Clones were sequenced by immunoSEQ multiplex PCR, and TCRdb holds only the in-frame ones, with some missing. The sample includes 20,000 to 30,000 clones, around 90% of them seen just once. Stated time point: pre-treatment baseline. The sample here was blood, taken from a patient treated with checkpoint blockade. The source of these receptors is a human donor with melanoma.

The rearrangement uses TRBV4-2 and TRBJ1-1, with D possibly TRBD1 on 6 matching bases. The CDR3 spans 15 residues. V was trimmed by 1 base and J by 2 bases, leaving 11 bases between them. Per germline, CDR1 LGHNA and CDR2 YNFKEQ. CDR3 nucleotide sequence: TGTGCCAGCAGCCAAGTCTCAGGGGCTAACACTGAAGCTTTCTTT. Its protein product is CASSQVSGANTEAFF.

The V and J genes are TRBV11-3 and TRBJ2-7, with TRBD2 matching 9 bases. The CDR3 runs 15 residues. CDR1 SGHNT and CDR2 YENEEA come from the germline V gene. J lost 6 bases, V lost 0 bases, and 6 bases had no gene match. The CDR3 is CASSLEGSGRSEQYF. The CDR3 bases are TGTGCCAGCAGCTTAGAGGGTAGCGGGAGATCCGAGCAGTACTTC.

V and J are TRBV19 and TRBJ2-7, with D uncertain. V dropped 6 bases and J dropped 5 bases, with 14 bases sitting between them. Germline V CDR1 and CDR2: LNHDA, SQIVND (reference sequence). The CDR3 runs to 13 residues. The CDR3 bases are TGTGCCAGTAGGGAAGGGTTTAAGGACGAGCAGTACTTC. Translation: CASREGFKDEQYF.

The chain uses TRBV28 and TRBJ2-5; unclear D gene. The CDR3 spans 13 residues. With 6 bases removed from V and 0 bases from J, the gap between germline ends came to 8 bases. Germline V gene data show CDR1 as MDHEN and CDR2 as SYDVKM. As DNA, the CDR3 is TGTGCCAGCAGCTGGGGATACCAAGAGACCCAGTACTTC. Translated, it gives CASSWGYQETQYF.

Only one count was recorded for this clone. The chain links TRBV5-1 to TRBJ2-7; D is perhaps TRBD2 (6 bases). Trimming took 9 bases from V and 7 from J, leaving 23 bases between them. This CDR3 region has 14 residues. Germline V gene lookup returns CDR1 SGHRS and CDR2 YFSETQ. The CDR3 sequence: CAIIGLAGTHEQYF. The CDR3 DNA reads as TGCGCCATCATCGGGCTGGCGGGGACCCATGAGCAGTACTTC.

V gene TRBV5-1 combines with J gene TRBJ1-1, with D possibly TRBD1 on 6 matching bases. Germline CDR1 SGHRS, CDR2 YFSETQ. The CDR3 is made up of 14 amino acids. Trimming removed 4 bases from V and 1 base from J, with 11 bases in between. The DNA for the CDR3 is TGCGCCAGCAGCGGGGGACAAGCGAACACTGAAGCTTTCTTT. Translation gives CASSGGQANTEAFF.

This sequence joins TRBV5-1 and TRBJ1-4; a weak D match, TRBD1 (6 bases). The CDR3 extends over 14 amino acids. V shed 7 bases and J shed 4 bases, with 14 bases lying between them. Germline V lookup: CDR1 SGHRS, CDR2 YFSETQ. The CDR3 coding sequence is TGCGCCAGCTCCACGGGGGGGCTTAATGAAAAACTGTTTTTT. It is translated as CASSTGGLNEKLFF.

The chain carries TRBV7-6 and TRBJ2-5; D gene uncertain. Germline CDR1 and CDR2: SGHVS and FNYEAQ. This CDR3 region has 13 residues. V dropped 1 base and J dropped 2 bases, with 5 bases sitting between them. The CDR3 nucleotides are TGTGCCAGCAGCTTAGTCATTCAAGAGACCCAGTACTTC. This gives the protein CASSLVIQETQYF.

The V and J genes are TRBV27 and TRBJ1-6; TRBD1 aligns across 9 bases. The CDR3 is made up of 19 amino acids. Germline V lookup: CDR1 MNHEY, CDR2 SMNVEV (reference sequence). V shed 2 bases, J shed 8 bases, and the junction held 16 bases outside the gene matches. The CDR3 is CASSLRGQGSAQGHSPLHF. CDR3 DNA: TGTGCCAGCAGTTTACGGGGACAGGGTAGCGCCCAGGGACATTCACCCCTCCACTTT.

The genes are TRBV2 and TRBJ2-3; 13 bases fit TRBD2. After removal of 10 bases from V and 6 bases from J, the junction contained 10 bases not matched to a gene. The CDR3 has 15 residues. Germline loops: CDR1 SNHLY, CDR2 FYNNEI. CDR3 amino acids: CATGGLAGPGDTQYF. Here the CDR3 DNA reads TGTGCCACCGGGGGACTAGCGGGACCCGGGGATACGCAGTATTTT.

The rearrangement joins TRBV7-9 to TRBJ2-7; no firm D call. V was trimmed by 5 bases and J by 3 bases, leaving 11 bases between them. The V gene's germline CDR1 is SEHNR and CDR2 FQNEAQ (reference sequence). The CDR3 loop spans 13 amino acids. The CDR3 DNA is TGTGCCAGCAGCCCGTCTGGGGACTACGAGCAGTACTTC. It yields the protein CASSPSGDYEQYF.

The chain links TRBV18 to TRBJ2-1; 9 nucleotides match TRBD2. The CDR3 is 15 residues long. J lost 4 bases, V lost 10 bases, and 11 bases had no gene match. Looked up from germline, CDR1 is KGHSH and CDR2 is LQKENI. The chain's CDR3 is CATSSAGGQYNEQFF. CDR3 nucleotides: TGTGCCACCTCTTCCGCGGGAGGGCAGTACAATGAGCAGTTCTTC.

The chain recombines TRBV5-4 with TRBJ1-4, with a possible D match to TRBD1 (5 bases). Germline V gene lookup returns CDR1 SGHNT and CDR2 YYREEE (reference sequence). CDR3 length equals 12 residues. Trimming cost V 7 bases and J 4 bases, with 8 bases left between them. Here the CDR3 reads CASGGVNEKLFF. The CDR3 DNA is TGTGCCAGCGGGGGGGTTAATGAAAAACTGTTTTTT.

The rearrangement joins TRBV15 to TRBJ2-6, with 7 bases that match TRBD1. This CDR3 is 15 amino acids long. The germline V gene has CDR1 LNHNV and CDR2 YYDKDF (reference sequence). The ends lost 3 bases at V and 1 base at J; junction bases unmatched: 0. Here the CDR3 reads CATSSRGSGANVLTF. DNA for the CDR3: TGTGCCACCAGCAGCAGGGGGTCTGGGGCCAACGTCCTGACTTTC.

The J gene is TRBJ2-7, the V gene TRBV27; TRBD2 aligns across 9 bases. The CDR3 sequence is 14 residues long. The V segment lost 7 bases and the J segment 3 bases; nucleotides outside the gene matches: 7. Germline CDR1 and CDR2: MNHEY and SMNVEV (reference sequence). The CDR3 nucleotides are TGTGCCAGCACCGCCGTAGCGGGAGTCTACGAGCAGTACTTC. This codes for CASTAVAGVYEQYF.

The CDR3 nucleotides read TGTGCCAGCAGTTCTCTTATGGGGCAGCCCCAGCATTTT. As protein: CASSSLMGQPQHF. This chain connects TRBV9 to TRBJ1-5; the D is unclear. The germline CDR1 and CDR2 sequences are SGDLS and YYNGEE. This CDR3 has 13 residues. V was shortened by 5 bases and J by 7 bases, with 13 bases between the two germline ends.

This clone was seen a few times. The chain links TRBV4-2 to TRBJ2-7; 9 bases agree with TRBD2. This CDR3 comprises 16 residues. The trim removed 0 bases at V and 2 bases at J, leaving 5 bases unmatched. CDR1 is LGHNA, CDR2 YNFKEQ, per germline. The CDR3 bases are TGTGCCAGCAGCCAAGAAACTAGCGGGCTAACCTACGAGCAGTACTTC. Its translation: CASSQETSGLTYEQYF.

The chain employs TRBV6-5 and TRBJ2-7; TRBD2 agrees at 12 bases. The CDR3 covers 15 residues. The germline gives CDR1 MNHEY, CDR2 SVGAGI. Trimming at V came to 6 bases and at J to 2 bases, leaving 5 bases not matched to a gene. CDR3 DNA: TGTGCCAGCAGCTCTGGACTAGCGGGGACCTACGAGCAGTACTTC. It specifies CASSSGLAGTYEQYF.

This chain links TRBV7-2 with TRBJ2-7, with D perhaps TRBD2 (5 bases). CDR1 is SGHTA and CDR2 is FQGNSA in the germline V gene. V lost 5 bases and J 3 bases, leaving 17 bases between the germline ends. CDR3 length equals 15 residues. DNA of the CDR3: TGTGCCAGCAGCAAACTTCCGGGGAGAGACTACGAGCAGTACTTC. Its translation: CASSKLPGRDYEQYF.

This sequence joins TRBV27 and TRBJ2-1; TRBD2 matches 8 bases. The trim removed 4 bases at V and 10 bases at J, leaving 15 bases unmatched. Germline CDR1 MNHEY, CDR2 SMNVEV (reference sequence). The CDR3 runs 16 residues. The DNA of the CDR3 is TGTGCCAGCAGTTCCTATCAGCGGGAGAGACACCGGGAGCAGTTCTTC. Translating gives CASSSYQRERHREQFF.

The chain is built from TRBV21-1 and TRBJ2-5; the table's D gene call, TRBD2, was not cross checked with the DNA. TRBV21-1 is a known pseudogene. CDR3 size: 15 residues. CDR3 sequence reads: CASSITSREQETQYF. As DNA, the CDR3 is TGTGCCAGCAGCATAACTAGCCGCGAACAAGAGACCCAGTACTTC.

CDR3 loop: CASSLRVNTEAFF. CDR3 in DNA: TGTGCCAGCAGCTTGCGGGTGAACACTGAAGCTTTCTTT. The gene calls are TRBV11-3 and TRBJ1-1; no reliable D call. Germline CDR1 SGHNT, CDR2 YENEEA. This CDR3 region has 13 residues. Trimming removed 3 bases from V and 0 bases from J, with 5 bases in between.

V usage is TRBV28 and J usage is TRBJ2-3; no firm D call. CDR3 length: 11 residues. The V end lost 7 bases, the J end lost 6 bases, and 8 bases lay between the germline ends. Germline-derived CDR1 and CDR2 are MDHEN and SYDVKM. The CDR3 bases are TGTGCCAGCATCCCTCGGGATACGCAGTATTTT. It yields the protein CASIPRDTQYF.

The V gene is TRBV5-1, the J gene TRBJ1-5; D is uncertain. Germline CDR1 and CDR2: SGHRS and YFSETQ. CDR3 length: 15 amino acids. Trimming stripped 0 bases from V and 1 base from J, with 8 bases between. CDR3 in amino acids: CASSLGWESNQPQHF. In nucleotides, the CDR3 is TGCGCCAGCAGCTTGGGGTGGGAGAGCAATCAGCCCCAGCATTTT.